The 26 T cell receptor beta chains given below trace back to one sample, sequenced in a study of shared clonotypes between healthy human individuals. Profiled with immunoSEQ multiplex PCR; TCRdb holds only in-frame clones, not every one. The sample holds some 2.4 million clones, 80% to 95% seen once. The sample consisted of naive CD4+ T cells from PBMCs. Subset given: CD45RA+ positively selected. The receptors stem from a man aged 18-30 years in good health. Some clones in this sample may be carry-over from other donors' samples.

V usage is TRBV28 and J usage is TRBJ1-2; D ambiguous. CDR1 MDHEN and CDR2 SYDVKM come from the germline V gene. The germline V and J ends were trimmed by 6 bases and 8 bases, with 13 bases remaining between them. This CDR3 spans 12 amino acids. CDR3 region: CASSSSAWGYTF. The CDR3, as DNA: TGTGCCAGCAGCTCGTCCGCCTGGGGCTACACCTTC.

Notes on this clone: Other DNA sequences within the sample encode an identical CDR3. The chain carries TRBV9 and TRBJ2-5; no clear D gene. Between the trimmed V and J ends, which lost 0 bases and 4 bases, there was a span of 7 bases. Germline V gene sequence: CDR1 SGDLS, CDR2 YYNGEE. This CDR3 is 13 amino acids long. The CDR3 protein is CASSVGGRETQYF. In nucleotides, the CDR3 is TGTGCCAGCAGCGTAGGTGGGCGAGAGACCCAGTACTTC. Using reference TRBV9 and TRBJ2-5 for the parts outside the CDR3, the full variable domain is DSGVTQTPKHLITATGQRVTLRCSPRSGDLSVYWYQQSLDQGLQFLIQYYNGEERAKGNILERFSAQQFPDLHSELNLSSLELGDSALYFCASSVGGRETQYFGPGTRLLVL.

This clone was detected once. The V and J genes are TRBV29-1 and TRBJ1-1; D might be TRBD1 (6 bases). Germline V lookup: CDR1 SQVTM, CDR2 ANQGSEA. The CDR3 totals 14 residues. Trimming cost V 2 bases and J 0 bases, with 10 bases left between them. The CDR3, as DNA: TGCAGCGTTGAACGACAGGCTATGAACACTGAAGCTTTCTTT. This encodes CSVERQAMNTEAFF.

The V gene is TRBV18, the J gene TRBJ1-2; 8 positions agree with TRBD1. Germline V gene sequence: CDR1 KGHSH, CDR2 LQKENI. The trim removed 6 bases at V and 2 bases at J, leaving 14 bases unmatched. This CDR3 comprises 17 residues. Here the CDR3 reads CASSPVPRTGLNYGYTF. CDR3 nucleotides: TGTGCCAGCTCTCCAGTTCCTCGGACAGGGTTGAACTATGGCTACACCTTC.

The chain couples TRBV18 to TRBJ2-7; the match to TRBD2 covers 7 bases. Germline lookup yields CDR1 KGHSH and CDR2 LQKENI. The CDR3 contains 16 residues. V lost 5 bases and J lost 1; bases outside the gene matches: 11. The DNA of the CDR3 is TGTGCCAGCTCATCTGGATGGGGGGGACTATCCTACGAGCAGTACTTC. This encodes CASSSGWGGLSYEQYF.

The chain uses TRBV2 and TRBJ2-3; no firm D call. This CDR3 comprises 12 residues. Germline values: CDR1 SNHLY, CDR2 FYNNEI. Trimming cost V 6 bases and J 5 bases, with 9 bases left between them. DNA of the CDR3: TGTGCCAGCAGCCTTCGACGAGATACGCAGTATTTT. Translated, it gives CASSLRRDTQYF. Based on the CDR3 plus reference TRBV2 and TRBJ2-3, the full variable domain is EPEVTQTPSHQVTQMGQEVILRCVPISNHLYFYWYRQILGQKVEFLVSFYNNEISEKSEIFDDQFSVERPDGSNFTLKIRSTKLEDSAMYFCASSLRRDTQYFGPGTRLTVL.

The chain carries TRBV12-5 and TRBJ2-3; 9 bases are shared with TRBD1. V lost 3 bases, J lost 0 bases, and 1 base stayed unmatched. Germline-derived CDR1 and CDR2 are LGHNT and FRNRAP. The CDR3 consists of 15 residues. The CDR3 spells CASGLGTGSTDTQYF. For the CDR3, the DNA is TGTGCTAGTGGTTTAGGGACAGGGAGCACAGATACGCAGTATTTT. Based on the CDR3 plus reference TRBV12-5 and TRBJ2-3, the full variable domain is DARVTQTPRHKVTEMGQEVTMRCQPILGHNTVFWYRQTMMQGLELLAYFRNRAPLDDSGMPKDRFSAEMPDATLATLKIQPSEPRDSAVYFCASGLGTGSTDTQYFGPGTRLTVL.

The rearrangement joins TRBV5-1 to TRBJ1-1; 7 bases are shared with TRBD1. The CDR3 has 14 residues. CDR1 SGHRS and CDR2 YFSETQ come from the germline V gene. Trimming took 2 bases from V and 4 from J; bases not matched to a gene: 5. The CDR3 region is CASSFLQGPTEAFF. CDR3 nucleotides: TGCGCCAGCAGCTTCCTACAGGGGCCCACTGAAGCTTTCTTT.

This clone was observed a handful of times. The V call is TRBV28, the J call TRBJ1-2, with 8 bases that match TRBD1. The CDR3 loop spans 15 amino acids. Germline CDR1 MDHEN, CDR2 SYDVKM. V trimming: 5 bases; J trimming: 4 bases; junction bases outside the gene matches: 9. CDR3 nucleotide sequence: TGTGCCAGCAGTATACCCGGACAGGGCGGCTATGGCTACACCTTC. It translates to CASSIPGQGGYGYTF.

J is TRBJ2-1 and V is TRBV5-4; 9 bases map to TRBD2. Germline lookup yields CDR1 SGHNT and CDR2 YYREEE (reference sequence). Germline trimming cut 0 bases from V and 1 base from J; bases unmatched to any gene: 8. The CDR3 sequence is 18 residues long. The CDR3 protein is CASSLGWIAGVSYNEQFF. Here the CDR3 DNA reads TGTGCCAGCAGCTTGGGGTGGATAGCGGGAGTGTCCTACAATGAGCAGTTCTTC. The whole variable domain, filled in from reference TRBV5-4 and TRBJ2-1, reads ETGVTQSPTHLIKTRGQQVTLRCSSQSGHNTVSWYQQALGQGPQFIFQYYREEENGRGNFPPRFSGLQFPNYSSELNVNALELDDSALYLCASSLGWIAGVSYNEQFFGPGTRLTVL.

A remark on this clone: The same CDR3 can be traced to other DNA sequences in this sample. The chain has TRBV2 and TRBJ1-1; D might be TRBD1 (6 bases). Trimming shortened V by 1 base and J by 5 bases, and 8 bases separated the two germline ends. The germline V gene has CDR1 SNHLY and CDR2 FYNNEI. The CDR3 loop spans 13 amino acids. CDR3 DNA: TGTGCCAGCAGTGAAGTCAGGGGAACTGAAGCTTTCTTT. Its protein is CASSEVRGTEAFF.

This chain connects TRBV27 to TRBJ1-2; 7 positions match TRBD1. The CDR3 sequence is 14 residues long. Per germline, CDR1 MNHEY and CDR2 SMNVEV (reference sequence). With 1 base clipped from V and 7 bases from J, the junction kept 6 bases outside the gene matches. The DNA for the CDR3 is TGTGCCAGCAGTTTATGGCAGGGGGACGGTGGCTACACCTTC. Its translation is CASSLWQGDGGYTF.

The genes are TRBV7-2 and TRBJ2-5, with 11 bases fitting TRBD2. Germline V gene lookup returns CDR1 SGHTA and CDR2 FQGNSA. The V segment lost 4 bases and the J segment 5 bases; nucleotides outside the gene matches: 3. The CDR3 is made up of 14 amino acids. For the CDR3, the DNA is TGTGCCAGCAGCTCTAGCGGGAGGAGCGAGACCCAGTACTTC. Its translation is CASSSSGRSETQYF.

CDR3 in DNA: TGTGCCAGCAGCTTAGGTGGTGCGAAGGGCTACGAGCAGTACTTC. Its translation is CASSLGGAKGYEQYF. The chain uses TRBV7-2 and TRBJ2-7; D is uncertain. The CDR3 has 15 amino acids. The germline V gene has CDR1 SGHTA and CDR2 FQGNSA. The V and J ends lost 1 base and 3 bases respectively, with 13 bases between them.

The chain has TRBV7-3 and TRBJ2-3; either TRBD1 or TRBD2 may fit D (5 bases each). V was cut by 4 bases and J by 0 bases, with 11 bases left in between. This CDR3 has 15 amino acids. Germline V CDR1 and CDR2: SGHTA, FQGTGA. DNA of the CDR3: TGTGCCAGCAGCTGGGACGGGACCAGCACAGATACGCAGTATTTT. Protein: CASSWDGTSTDTQYF.

The V gene is TRBV5-4, the J gene TRBJ2-7; TRBD2 aligns across 11 bases. CDR1 and CDR2 from the germline V gene are SGHNT and YYREEE (reference sequence). V shed 4 bases and J 0 bases; nucleotides not matched to a gene: 6. The CDR3 runs 16 residues. The CDR3 DNA reads as TGTGCCAGCAGCGCTGGGACTAGCGGTGGCTCCTACGAGCAGTACTTC. This encodes CASSAGTSGGSYEQYF.

This sequence joins TRBV5-1 and TRBJ1-2; D is ambiguous. CDR1 is SGHRS, CDR2 YFSETQ, per germline. Trimming left V 0 bases short and J 0 bases short, with 9 bases between. The CDR3 is 15 amino acids. The DNA of the CDR3 is TGCGCCAGCAGCTTGGCCGTCAGCTCTAACTATGGCTACACCTTC. Its translation: CASSLAVSSNYGYTF. Complete variable domain (other parts from reference TRBV5-1 and TRBJ1-2): KAGVTQTPRYLIKTRGQQVTLSCSPISGHRSVSWYQQTPGQGLQFLFEYFSETQRNKGNFPGRFSGRQFSNSRSEMNVSTLELGDSALYLCASSLAVSSNYGYTFGSGTRLTVV.

The chain employs TRBV7-3 and TRBJ2-2; D is ambiguous. The CDR3 is 13 residues long. CDR1 and CDR2 (germline): SGHTA, FQGTGA. V gave up 5 bases and J gave up 4 bases, with 8 bases separating them. CDR3 in amino acids: CASSPLFTGELFF. CDR3 nucleotide sequence: TGTGCCAGCAGCCCCCTTTTCACCGGGGAGCTGTTTTTT.

This chain uses TRBV28 with TRBJ2-3; D unresolved. The CDR3 spans 12 residues. Per germline, CDR1 MDHEN and CDR2 SYDVKM. V lost 8 bases and J 2 bases, leaving 8 bases between the germline ends. The CDR3 is CASAISTDTQYF. In DNA form, the CDR3 reads TGTGCCAGCGCCATTTCCACAGATACGCAGTATTTT.

The chain recombines TRBV4-3 with TRBJ2-1; D call uncertain. CDR3 length: 13 amino acids. Trimming removed 0 bases from V and 11 bases from J, with 11 bases in between. Germline loops: CDR1 LGHNA, CDR2 YSLEER. The CDR3 spells CASSQERQTKQFF. For the CDR3, the DNA is TGCGCCAGCAGCCAAGAACGGCAGACAAAGCAGTTCTTC.

About this clone: Other nucleotide sequences from this sample produce the same CDR3. The chain has TRBV7-2 and TRBJ2-3; D is undetermined. Germline V gene sequence: CDR1 SGHTA, CDR2 FQGNSA. V was clipped by 0 bases and J by 3 bases, with 4 bases between them. This CDR3 has 13 residues. The CDR3: CASSLARTDTQYF. CDR3 sequence (DNA): TGTGCCAGCAGCTTAGCCAGGACAGATACGCAGTATTTT.

The gene calls are TRBV9 and TRBJ1-3; TRBD1 might be the D (6 bases). The V and J ends lost 1 base and 1 base respectively, with 12 bases between them. CDR1 and CDR2 from the germline V gene are SGDLS and YYNGEE. This CDR3 comprises 16 residues. In DNA, the CDR3 is TGTGCCAGCAGCGTACGGGGGGCGAGATCTGGAAACACCATATATTTT. It codes for CASSVRGARSGNTIYF.

The gene calls are TRBV10-3 and TRBJ2-3; D is uncertain. The V gene's germline CDR1 is ENHRY and CDR2 SYGVKD. The CDR3 length is 12 residues. Between the trimmed V and J ends, which lost 5 bases and 4 bases, there was a span of 7 bases. The CDR3 DNA is TGTGCCATCAGTTCGGTTTCAGATACGCAGTATTTT. This sequence encodes CAISSVSDTQYF.

V is TRBV7-9 and J is TRBJ2-7; TRBD1 agrees at 10 bases. Germline V gene data show CDR1 as SEHNR and CDR2 as FQNEAQ (reference sequence). The CDR3 has 16 residues. V was clipped by 1 base and J by 6 bases; unmatched bases: 9. The DNA for the CDR3 is TGTGCCAGCAGCTTAGAGTGGGACAGGGGTCTTCCCGAGCAGTACTTC. Its protein product is CASSLEWDRGLPEQYF. The whole variable domain, remainder taken from reference TRBV7-9 and TRBJ2-7, is DTGVSQNPRHKITKRGQNVTFRCDPISEHNRLYWYRQTLGQGPEFLTYFQNEAQLEKSRLLSDRFSAERPKGSFSTLEIQRTEQGDSAMYLCASSLEWDRGLPEQYFGPGTRLTVT.

V usage is TRBV28 and J usage is TRBJ2-2; TRBD1 might be the D (5 bases). This CDR3 has 15 amino acids. Germline V lookup: CDR1 MDHEN, CDR2 SYDVKM. Between the trimmed V and J ends, which lost 8 bases and 4 bases, there was a span of 17 bases. CDR3 nucleotides: TGTGCCAGCGGCCCTTCGGGCAGGGTCACCGGGGAGCTGTTTTTT. Translated, it gives CASGPSGRVTGELFF.

The chain employs TRBV2 and TRBJ2-5, with D possibly TRBD1 on 5 matching bases. The CDR3 runs to 13 residues. The V gene lost 6 bases and the J gene lost 5 bases, with 13 bases spanning the gap. Looked up from germline, CDR1 is SNHLY and CDR2 is FYNNEI. The CDR3 spells CASRKGPWETQYF. DNA for the CDR3: TGTGCCAGCAGGAAGGGGCCTTGGGAGACCCAGTACTTC.